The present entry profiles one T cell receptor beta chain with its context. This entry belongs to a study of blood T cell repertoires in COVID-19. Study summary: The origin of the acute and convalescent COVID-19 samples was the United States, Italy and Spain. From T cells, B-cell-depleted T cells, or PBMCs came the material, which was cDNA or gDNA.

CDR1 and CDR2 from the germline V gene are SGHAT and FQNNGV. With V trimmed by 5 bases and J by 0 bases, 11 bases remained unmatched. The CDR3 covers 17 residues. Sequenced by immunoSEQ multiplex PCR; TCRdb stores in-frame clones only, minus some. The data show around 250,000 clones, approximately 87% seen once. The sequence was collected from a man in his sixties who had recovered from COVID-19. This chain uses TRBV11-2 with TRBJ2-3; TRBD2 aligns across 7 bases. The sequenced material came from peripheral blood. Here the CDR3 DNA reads TGTGCCAGCAGCAACTCTCGACTAGCCGTTAGCACAGATACGCAGTATTTT. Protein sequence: CASSNSRLAVSTDTQYF.